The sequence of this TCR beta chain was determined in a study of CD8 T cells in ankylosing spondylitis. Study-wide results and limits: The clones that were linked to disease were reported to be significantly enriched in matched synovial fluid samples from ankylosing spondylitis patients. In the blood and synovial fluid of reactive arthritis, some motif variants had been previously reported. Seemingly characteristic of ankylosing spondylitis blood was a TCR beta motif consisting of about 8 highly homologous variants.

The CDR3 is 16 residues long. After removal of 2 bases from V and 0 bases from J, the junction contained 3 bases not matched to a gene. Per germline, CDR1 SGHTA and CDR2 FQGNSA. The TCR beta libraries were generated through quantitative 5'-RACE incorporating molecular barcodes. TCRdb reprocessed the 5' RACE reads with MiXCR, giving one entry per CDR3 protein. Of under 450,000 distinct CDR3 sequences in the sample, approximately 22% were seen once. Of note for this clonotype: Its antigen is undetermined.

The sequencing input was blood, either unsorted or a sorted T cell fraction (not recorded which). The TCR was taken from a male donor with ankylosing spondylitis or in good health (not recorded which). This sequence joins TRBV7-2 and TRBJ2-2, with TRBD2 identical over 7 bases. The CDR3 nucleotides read TGTGCCAGCAGCTTACGGAGCGGGACGAACACCGGGGAGCTGTTTTTT. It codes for CASSLRSGTNTGELFF.